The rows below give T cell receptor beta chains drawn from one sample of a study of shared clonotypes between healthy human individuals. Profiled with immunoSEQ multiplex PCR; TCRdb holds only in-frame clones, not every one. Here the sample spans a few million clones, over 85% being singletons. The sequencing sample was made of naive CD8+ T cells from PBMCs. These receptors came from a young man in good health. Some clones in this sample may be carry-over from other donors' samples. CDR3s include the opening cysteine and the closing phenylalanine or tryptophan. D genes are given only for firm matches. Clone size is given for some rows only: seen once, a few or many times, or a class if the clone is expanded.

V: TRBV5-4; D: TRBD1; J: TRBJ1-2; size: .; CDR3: CASSRQGTAGYTF; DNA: TGTGCCAGCAGCCGACAGGGGACAGCTGGCTACACCTTC
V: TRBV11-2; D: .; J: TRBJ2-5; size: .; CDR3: CASSPPPSVETQYF; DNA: TGTGCCAGCAGCCCCCCTCCTAGCGTCGAGACCCAGTACTTC
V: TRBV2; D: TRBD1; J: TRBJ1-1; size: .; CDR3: CASSGTGKAFF; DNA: TGTGCCAGCAGTGGGACAGGGAAAGCTTTCTTT
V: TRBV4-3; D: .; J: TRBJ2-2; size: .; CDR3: CASSQARGRGTGELFF; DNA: TGCGCCAGCAGCCAAGCTCGAGGCAGGGGAACCGGGGAGCTGTTTTTT
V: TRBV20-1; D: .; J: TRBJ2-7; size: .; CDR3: CSARGVPEQYF; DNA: TGCAGTGCTAGAGGAGTTCCCGAGCAGTACTTC
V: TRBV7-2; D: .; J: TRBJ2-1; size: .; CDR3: CASSGRHAEQFF; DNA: TGTGCCAGCAGCGGACGACACGCTGAGCAGTTCTTC
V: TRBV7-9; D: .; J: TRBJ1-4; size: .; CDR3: CASRAGADATNEKLFF; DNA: TGTGCCAGCAGAGCAGGGGCGGATGCAACTAATGAAAAACTGTTTTTT
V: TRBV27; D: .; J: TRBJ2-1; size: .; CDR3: CASSPGRRRSSYNEQFF; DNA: TGTGCCAGCAGTCCGGGACGGAGAAGAAGCTCCTACAATGAGCAGTTCTTC
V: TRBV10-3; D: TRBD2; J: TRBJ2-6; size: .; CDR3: CAIRAWTSGVDSGANVLTF; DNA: TGTGCCATCAGGGCATGGACTAGCGGGGTTGACTCTGGGGCCAACGTCCTGACTTTC
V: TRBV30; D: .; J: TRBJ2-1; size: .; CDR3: CAWRAWNEQFF; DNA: TGTGCCTGGCGTGCGTGGAATGAGCAGTTCTTC
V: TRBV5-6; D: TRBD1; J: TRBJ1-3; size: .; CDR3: CASSRAGGMSGNTIYF; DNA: TGTGCCAGCAGCCGGGCAGGGGGCATGTCTGGAAACACCATATATTTT
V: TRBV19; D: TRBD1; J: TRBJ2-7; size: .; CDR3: CASSTKRTGTGYGQYF; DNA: TGTGCCAGTAGCACTAAAAGAACCGGGACAGGGTACGGGCAGTACTTC
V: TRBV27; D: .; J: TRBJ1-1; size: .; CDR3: CASSFGPGANTEAFF; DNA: TGTGCCAGCAGTTTTGGGCCAGGGGCGAACACTGAAGCTTTCTTT
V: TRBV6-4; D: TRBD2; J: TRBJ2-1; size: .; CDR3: CASRDPGLAGGPWQFF; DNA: TGTGCCAGCAGGGACCCGGGACTAGCGGGAGGGCCTTGGCAGTTCTTC
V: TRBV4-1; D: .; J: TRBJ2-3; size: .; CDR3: CASSQAQRSTDTQYF; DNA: TGCGCCAGCAGCCAAGCACAGCGAAGCACAGATACGCAGTATTTT
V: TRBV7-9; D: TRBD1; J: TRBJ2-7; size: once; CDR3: CASSSGTGGYEQYF; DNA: TGTGCCAGCAGCTCCGGGACAGGGGGGTACGAGCAGTACTTC
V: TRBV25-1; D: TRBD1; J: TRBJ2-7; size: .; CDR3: CASRDRGVYEQYF; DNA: TGTGCCAGCAGGGACAGGGGGGTGTACGAGCAGTACTTC
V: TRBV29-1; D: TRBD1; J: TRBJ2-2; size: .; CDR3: CSVAQGPGELFF; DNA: TGCAGCGTCGCACAGGGGCCCGGGGAGCTGTTTTTT
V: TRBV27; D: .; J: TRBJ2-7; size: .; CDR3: CASSAWTEAYEQYF; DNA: TGTGCCAGCAGTGCCTGGACAGAGGCCTACGAGCAGTACTTC
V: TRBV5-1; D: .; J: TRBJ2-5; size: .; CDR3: CASSPGTRQETQYF; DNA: TGCGCCAGCAGCCCCGGGACCCGGCAAGAGACCCAGTACTTC
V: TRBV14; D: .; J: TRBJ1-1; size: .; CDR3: CASVLGGTEAFF; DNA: TGTGCCAGCGTCCTAGGGGGCACTGAAGCTTTCTTT
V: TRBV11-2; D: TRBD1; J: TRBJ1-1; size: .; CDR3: CASSLDLRAGGLNTEAFF; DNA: TGTGCCAGCAGCTTAGATCTTAGGGCAGGGGGGCTCAACACTGAAGCTTTCTTT
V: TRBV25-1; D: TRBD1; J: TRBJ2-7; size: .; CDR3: CASSERSGGTYEQYF; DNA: TGTGCCAGCAGTGAAAGGTCAGGGGGAACCTACGAGCAGTACTTC
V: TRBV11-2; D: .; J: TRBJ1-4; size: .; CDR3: CASSLGPVRGAVNEKLFF; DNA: TGTGCCAGCAGCTTAGGCCCCGTTCGGGGGGCCGTTAATGAAAAACTGTTTTTT
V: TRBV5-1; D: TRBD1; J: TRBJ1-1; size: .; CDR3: CASSSMDRGSGTEAFF; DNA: TGCGCCAGCAGCTCGATGGACAGGGGTTCGGGCACTGAAGCTTTCTTT
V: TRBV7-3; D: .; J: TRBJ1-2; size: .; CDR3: CASSLGPTF; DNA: TGTGCCAGCAGCTTAGGACCAACGTTC
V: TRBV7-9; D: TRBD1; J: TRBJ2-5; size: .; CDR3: CASSEGAGETQYF; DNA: TGTGCCAGCAGCGAGGGGGCAGGAGAGACCCAGTACTTC
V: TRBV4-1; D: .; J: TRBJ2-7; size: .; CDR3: CASSPQGGVSSYEQYF; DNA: TGCGCCAGCAGCCCCCAAGGGGGGGTTAGCTCCTACGAGCAGTACTTC
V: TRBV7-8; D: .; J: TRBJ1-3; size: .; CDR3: CASSLVGSIGPLGTGNTIYF; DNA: TGTGCCAGCAGCTTAGTAGGTTCAATCGGGCCGCTGGGGACTGGAAACACCATATATTTT
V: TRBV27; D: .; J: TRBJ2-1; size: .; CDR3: CASSLYTSSNEQFF; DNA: TGTGCCAGCAGTTTATATACTAGCTCGAATGAGCAGTTCTTC
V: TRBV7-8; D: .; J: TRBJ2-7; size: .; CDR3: CASSLASLLAGEQYF; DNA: TGTGCCAGCAGCTTAGCCTCTCTACTAGCCGGCGAGCAGTACTTC
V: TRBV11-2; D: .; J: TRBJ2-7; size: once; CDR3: CASSFPTLGGYEQYF; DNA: TGTGCCAGCAGCTTTCCGACTTTGGGGGGTTACGAGCAGTACTTC
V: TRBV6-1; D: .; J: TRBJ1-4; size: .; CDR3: CASRKRTVEKLFF; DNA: TGTGCCAGCAGAAAACGGACAGTTGAAAAACTGTTTTTT
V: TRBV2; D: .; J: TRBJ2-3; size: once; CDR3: CASSREVGGATDTQYF; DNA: TGTGCCAGCAGTCGAGAAGTGGGCGGTGCCACAGATACGCAGTATTTT
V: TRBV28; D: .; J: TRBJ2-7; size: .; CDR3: CASSLLETDEQYF; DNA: TGTGCCAGCAGCCTACTTGAAACCGACGAGCAGTACTTC
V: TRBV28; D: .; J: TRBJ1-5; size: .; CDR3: CASSSRGGNQPQHF; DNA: TGTGCCAGCAGTTCAAGGGGTGGCAATCAGCCCCAGCATTTT
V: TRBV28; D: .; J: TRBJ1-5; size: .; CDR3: CASSPPTALGHF; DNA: TGTGCCAGCAGTCCCCCGACAGCCTTAGGGCATTTT
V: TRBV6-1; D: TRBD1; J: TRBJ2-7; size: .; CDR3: CASSVPGQAHEQYF; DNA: TGTGCCAGCAGTGTACCGGGACAGGCCCACGAGCAGTACTTC
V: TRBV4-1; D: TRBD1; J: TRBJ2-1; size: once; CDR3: CASSYRHRDRGTDEQFF; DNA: TGCGCCAGCAGCTACAGACACCGGGACAGGGGGACGGATGAGCAGTTCTTC
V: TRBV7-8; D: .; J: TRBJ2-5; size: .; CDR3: CASSSEGALGETQYF; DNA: TGTGCCAGCAGCTCAGAGGGAGCGCTGGGGGAGACCCAGTACTTC
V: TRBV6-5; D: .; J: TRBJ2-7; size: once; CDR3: CASSYSGQFSYEQYF; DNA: TGTGCCAGCAGTTACTCCGGACAGTTTTCCTACGAGCAGTACTTC
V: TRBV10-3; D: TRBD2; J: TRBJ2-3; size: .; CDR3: CAVTGTSGTDTQYF; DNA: TGTGCCGTCACCGGGACTAGCGGCACAGATACGCAGTATTTT
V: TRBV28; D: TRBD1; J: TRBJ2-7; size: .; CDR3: CASSFNQGAYEQYF; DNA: TGTGCCAGCAGTTTTAATCAGGGGGCGTACGAGCAGTACTTC
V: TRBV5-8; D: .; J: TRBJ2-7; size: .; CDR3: CASSRGGAGWSDEQYF; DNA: TGTGCCAGCAGCCGGGGTGGTGCGGGATGGTCCGACGAGCAGTACTTC
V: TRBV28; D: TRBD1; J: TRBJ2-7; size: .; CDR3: CATEPGTGTLGQYF; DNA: TGTGCCACCGAGCCCGGGACAGGGACCCTGGGGCAGTACTTC
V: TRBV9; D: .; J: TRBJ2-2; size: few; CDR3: CASSVGNIRELFF; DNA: TGTGCCAGCAGCGTAGGGAACATCAGGGAGCTGTTTTTT